The sequence of this T cell receptor beta chain was determined in a study of T cell responses to AZD1222 COVID-19 vaccine. Study conclusions and caveats: Receipt of two AZD1222 doses was followed by a rise in Spike-specific TCR breadth and depth. CD4 TCRs covered the whole spike, strongest at regions 160-218 and 743-854. Baseline seropositivity occurred in only a handful of AZD1222 recipients.

A remark on this clone: Its cognate antigen is unknown.

Assay used: immunoSEQ multiplex PCR; TCRdb lists only in-frame clones, some missing. This sample has more than 85,000 clones; about 86% occur once, and the top ten carry approximately 5.1%. Trimming shortened V by 8 bases and J by 7 bases, and 11 bases separated the two germline ends. Germline V gives CDR1 SNHLY, CDR2 FYNNEI. The CDR3 totals 12 residues. The J gene is TRBJ1-4, the V gene TRBV2; weak D call: TRBD1 (5 bases). The receptor was isolated from an adult in good health. Sequences were derived from peripheral blood, sampled on day 0 of AZD1222 vaccination. The CDR3 loop is CASYGAGEKLFF. The CDR3 nucleotides are TGTGCCAGCTACGGGGCTGGTGAAAAACTGTTTTTT.